Listed below are T cell receptor beta chains from one sample, sequenced in a study of cytomegalovirus exposure and HLA in healthy donors. Profiling relied on immunoSEQ multiplex PCR, and the TCRdb table lists in-frame clones only, not all of them. Of tens of thousands of clones in the sample, approximately 80% are singletons; the top ten hold less than 1.5%. The sequenced material came from PBMCs. These receptors were taken from a female donor in good health and CMV-seronegative. CDR3s include the opening cysteine and the closing phenylalanine or tryptophan. A row's size may be missing; if present it is once, few, many or a size class.

J gene	V gene	clone size	CDR3 protein
TRBJ1-2	TRBV5-1	.	CASSLGTGANYGYTF
TRBJ1-5	TRBV15	.	CATSRRPLGRSNQPQHF
TRBJ2-5	TRBV19	.	CASSISPRSIQETQYF
TRBJ1-1	TRBV14	.	CASSQEGQGLNRNTEAFF
TRBJ2-1	TRBV7-3	.	CASSLLGRLAGASYNEQFF
TRBJ1-2	TRBV6-5	.	CASSFKGGGYGYTF
TRBJ1-1	TRBV7-8	.	CASSLAQLSTDAFF
TRBJ2-7	TRBV6-5	.	CASRRRYDTYEQYF
TRBJ1-1	TRBV6-6	.	CASSYDRGGTEAFF
TRBJ1-1	TRBV25-1	.	CASSEPGPGGTEAFF
TRBJ1-5	TRBV11-2	.	CASSLLGTGVQPQHF
TRBJ2-2	TRBV27	.	CAPLRGTSQNTGELFF
TRBJ1-1	TRBV6-1	.	CASSQTGREAFF
TRBJ1-1	TRBV11-3	.	CASSPSVGGAATEAFF
TRBJ1-1	TRBV4-1	.	CATSRGPGAATEAFF
TRBJ2-5	TRBV29-1	.	CSVSTYGTNKETQYF
TRBJ2-1	TRBV7-7	.	CASSLIGLAPYNEQFF
TRBJ1-1	TRBV6-5	.	CASSYRGGTEAFF
TRBJ2-2	TRBV6-1	.	CASGEGRVTGELFF
TRBJ2-7	TRBV6-5	.	CASSFPRGSTYEQYF
TRBJ1-1	TRBV7-3	.	CASSLTSVNTEAFF
TRBJ2-3	TRBV6-1	.	CASTLGGGTDTQYF
TRBJ1-3	TRBV6-1	.	CAVRQLAGNTIYF
TRBJ2-7	TRBV7-9	.	CASSSSGSTYEQYF
TRBJ2-1	TRBV19	.	CASSIQGTHEQFF
TRBJ1-5	TRBV7-3	few	CASSFPRSSYQPQHF
TRBJ2-7	TRBV30	once	CAWTYRGQGVYEQYF
TRBJ1-4	TRBV2	.	CASTARGLGQEKLFF
TRBJ1-2	TRBV6-4	.	CASSDRGYGYTF
TRBJ1-1	TRBV7-3	.	CASSYSGGGNTEAFF
TRBJ1-2	TRBV10-3	.	CAIRAGENTYGYTF